Below, 20 T cell receptor beta chains from the same sample are listed, as sequenced in a study of T and B cells in COVID-19 patients. TRB was amplified from about 260-540 ng of blood genomic DNA. TRB rearrangements were amplified by multiplex PCR with BIOMED2 TRB-A/B primers. In TCRdb, the multiplex PCR reads were re-called with MiXCR into one record per CDR3 protein. The table has around 7,700 distinct CDR3 sequences, approximately 32% seen once. The material sequenced was blood. Receptor source: a human donor who had recovered from COVID-19.

This clonotype was observed a single time. The chain employs TRBV5-1 and TRBJ2-5; D uncertain. Looked up from germline, CDR1 is SGHRS and CDR2 is YFSETQ. The CDR3 is 13 amino acids. Between the trimmed V and J ends, which lost 4 bases and 5 bases, there was a span of 12 bases. CDR3 coding DNA: TGCGCCAGCAGCCGATGGTTGAGGGAGACCCAGTACTTC. As protein: CASSRWLRETQYF.

V gene TRBV5-6 combines with J gene TRBJ2-1, with 9 bases lining up with TRBD1. CDR3 size: 16 residues. Germline-derived CDR1 and CDR2 are SGHDT and YYEEEE. J gave up 6 bases and V 4 bases, and 11 bases lay outside the gene matches. The CDR3 reads CASSMGQGGFINEQFF. CDR3 DNA sequence: TGTGCCAGCAGCATGGGACAGGGAGGGTTTATCAATGAGCAGTTCTTC.

This clonotype is labeled large. The chain uses TRBV12-3 or TRBV12-4 and TRBJ1-5, with a tentative D call TRBD1 (5 bases). The CDR3 runs 15 residues. The V and J ends lost 6 bases and 2 bases respectively, with 14 bases between them. The CDR3 loop is CASRPDTGGNQPQHF. DNA of the CDR3: TGTGCCAGCAGACCAGACACGGGGGGCAATCAGCCCCAGCATTTT.

The chain has TRBV5-4 and TRBJ1-2; D might be TRBD1 (6 bases). CDR1 is SGHNT, CDR2 YYREEE, per germline (reference sequence). V lost 0 bases and J 4 bases, leaving 10 bases between the germline ends. This CDR3 is built from 14 residues. The CDR3 loop is CASSLVGGGYGYTF. The CDR3 DNA reads TGTGCCAGCAGCTTGGTCGGGGGCGGCTATGGCTACACCTTC.

In this sample, this clonotype turned up a few times. This rearrangement joins TRBV6-1 to TRBJ2-7; 11 bases align to TRBD2. Trimming removed 8 bases from V and 2 bases from J; junction bases left unmatched: 5. CDR1 is MNHNS and CDR2 is SASEGT in the germline V gene. CDR3 length: 14 residues. This CDR3 reads CASSGTSGPYEQYF. As DNA, the CDR3 is TGTGCCAGCTCCGGGACTAGCGGACCCTACGAGCAGTACTTC.

This clonotype occurred a few times. The chain recombines TRBV12-3 or TRBV12-4 with TRBJ1-5; 12 bases agree with TRBD1. The V segment lost 3 bases and the J segment 5 bases; nucleotides outside the gene matches: 5. CDR3 length equals 16 residues. The CDR3 here is CASSLGTGGADQPQHF. The CDR3 DNA follows: TGTGCCAGCAGTTTGGGGACAGGGGGCGCAGATCAGCCCCAGCATTTT.

The J gene is TRBJ2-3, the V gene TRBV12-3 or TRBV12-4; D could derive from TRBD1 or TRBD2 (7 bases each). Trimming cost V 10 bases and J 7 bases, with 21 bases left between them. The CDR3 contains 14 residues. The DNA of the CDR3 is TGTGCCACCAGGGGGGGGGGAGGAACAAATACGCAGTATTTT. Its translation: CATRGGGGTNTQYF.

The gene calls are TRBV5-1 and TRBJ2-5; D possibly corresponds to TRBD1 (6 bases). V was clipped by 4 bases and J by 5 bases, with 9 bases between them. Germline V gene data show CDR1 as SGHRS and CDR2 as YFSETQ. This CDR3 contains 12 residues. In nucleotides, the CDR3 is TGCGCCAGCAGCATAAGGGGGGAGACCCAGTACTTC. Translated: CASSIRGETQYF.

Within the sample, this clonotype is medium-sized. V gene TRBV5-5 combines with J gene TRBJ2-3; D is unresolved. The CDR3 is 14 amino acids. CDR1 is SGHKS, CDR2 YYEKEE, per germline (reference sequence). V was clipped by 0 bases and J by 7 bases, with 12 bases between them. The CDR3 sequence is CASSLAPPSNTQYF. In DNA, the CDR3 is TGTGCCAGCAGCTTGGCCCCCCCGTCGAATACGCAGTATTTT.

The V and J genes are TRBV5-1 and TRBJ2-7, with D unclear. CDR3 length equals 14 residues. The germline V gene has CDR1 SGHRS and CDR2 YFSETQ. Trimming removed 4 bases at V and 6 bases at J, with 17 bases between. The CDR3 is CASSITDPRFEQYF. The CDR3 DNA follows: TGCGCCAGCAGCATAACGGACCCCCGGTTCGAGCAGTACTTC.

In its sample, this clonotype was seen a few times. The chain recombines TRBV20-1 with TRBJ2-5; tentative D call: TRBD1 (6 bases). CDR1 is DFQATT and CDR2 is SNEGSKA in the germline V gene (reference sequence). The CDR3 length is 14 residues. Trimming cost V 0 bases and J 5 bases, with 13 bases left between them. The CDR3 nucleotides read TGCAGTGCTAGAGATCTCAGGGGCGGCGAGACCCAGTACTTC. It specifies CSARDLRGGETQYF.

The chain is built from TRBV11-2 and TRBJ2-1; TRBD2 aligns across 8 bases. This CDR3 has 15 amino acids. Per germline, CDR1 SGHAT and CDR2 FQNNGV. J lost 8 bases, V lost 1 base, and 7 bases had no gene match. The CDR3 sequence: CASSLGPQRGHEQFF. The CDR3, as DNA: TGTGCCAGCAGCTTAGGGCCCCAGCGGGGGCATGAGCAGTTCTTC.

The chain employs TRBV7-6 and TRBJ1-2, with D perhaps TRBD1 (5 bases). V was shortened by 3 bases and J by 4 bases, with 9 bases between the two germline ends. The germline CDR1 and CDR2 sequences are SGHVS and FNYEAQ. CDR3 size: 13 residues. CDR3 region: CASSLRQGYGYTF. The CDR3 DNA is TGTGCCAGCAGCTTGAGGCAGGGCTATGGCTACACCTTC.

This clonotype appeared a few times. Germline and junction disagree at one end, which may indicate a read error. The chain has TRBV15 and TRBJ1-2; TRBD1 aligns across 8 bases. The germline CDR1 and CDR2 sequences are LNHNV and YYDKDF (reference sequence). CDR3 length equals 15 residues. The CDR3 loop is CATSGDRGSFYGYTF. In nucleotides, the CDR3 is TGTGCCACCAGCGGAGACAGGGGATCCTTCTATGGCTACACCTTC.

This clonotype was seen more than once but under ten times. The rearrangement uses TRBV29-1 and TRBJ1-1, with a possible D match to TRBD1 (6 bases). With 7 bases removed from V and 5 bases from J, the gap between germline ends came to 17 bases. The CDR3 runs 13 residues. Germline CDR1 SQVTM, CDR2 ANQGSEA. CDR3 sequence: CSGGGHSGTEAFF. The CDR3, as DNA: TGCAGCGGCGGGGGACACTCTGGGACTGAAGCTTTCTTT.

Only a few counts were recorded for this clonotype. The V gene is TRBV6-5, the J gene TRBJ2-7; D gene ambiguous. CDR1 MNHEY and CDR2 SVGAGI come from the germline V gene. This CDR3 has 15 amino acids. V shed 7 bases and J shed 3 bases, with 19 bases lying between them. The CDR3 loop reads CASNFSLSDGYEQYV. For the CDR3, the DNA is TGTGCCAGCAACTTCTCCTTGAGTGACGGCTACGAGCAGTACGTC.

The J gene is TRBJ2-2, the V gene TRBV11-1; 7 bases align to TRBD1. The CDR3 consists of 17 residues. CDR1 and CDR2 from the germline V gene are SGHAT and FQDESV (reference sequence). With 0 bases clipped from V and 5 bases from J, the junction kept 9 bases outside the gene matches. The CDR3 here is CASSLAPRQGMTGELFF. CDR3 DNA: TGTGCCAGCAGCTTAGCGCCTCGACAGGGTATGACCGGGGAGCTGTTTTTT.

This clonotype was observed a handful of times. The chain employs TRBV12-3 or TRBV12-4 and TRBJ1-3, with D possibly being TRBD1 (6 bases). The CDR3 runs to 15 residues. Trimming cost V 7 bases and J 2 bases, with 15 bases left between them. DNA for the CDR3: TGTGCCAGCACCTTATTCGGACAGCCTGGAAACACCATATATTTT. The encoded protein is CASTLFGQPGNTIYF.

The chain links TRBV20-1 to TRBJ2-3, with D maybe TRBD1 (7 bases). Between the trimmed V and J ends, which lost 5 bases and 0 bases, there was a span of 12 bases. Germline V gives CDR1 DFQATT, CDR2 SNEGSKA (reference sequence). The CDR3 is 14 residues long. CDR3 protein: CSARTGGSTDTQYF. CDR3 nucleotide sequence: TGCAGTGCTCGGACAGGAGGGAGCACAGATACGCAGTATTTT.

This clonotype rates as medium-sized (0.01 to 0.1%). The chain employs TRBV6-1 and TRBJ2-7, with 7 bases aligning to TRBD1. There are 13 residues in the CDR3. The V and J ends lost 5 bases and 7 bases, in that order; junction bases with no gene match: 8. Looked up from germline, CDR1 is MNHNS and CDR2 is SASEGT. CDR3: CASSWGQWEEQYV. CDR3 nucleotides: TGTGCCAGCAGTTGGGGACAGTGGGAAGAGCAGTACGTC.